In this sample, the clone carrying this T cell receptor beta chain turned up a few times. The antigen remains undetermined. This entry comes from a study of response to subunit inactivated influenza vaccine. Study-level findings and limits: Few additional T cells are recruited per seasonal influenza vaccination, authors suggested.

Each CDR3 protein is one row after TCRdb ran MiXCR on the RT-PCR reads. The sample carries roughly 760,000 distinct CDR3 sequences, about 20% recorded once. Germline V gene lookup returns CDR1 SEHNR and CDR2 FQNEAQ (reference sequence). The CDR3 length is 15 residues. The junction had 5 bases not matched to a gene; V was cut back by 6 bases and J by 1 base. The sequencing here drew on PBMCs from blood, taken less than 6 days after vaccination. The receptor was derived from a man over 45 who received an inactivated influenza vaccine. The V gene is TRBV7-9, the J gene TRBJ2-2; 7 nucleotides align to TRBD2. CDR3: CASRLQRENTGELFF. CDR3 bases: TGTGCCAGCAGGCTCCAGCGGGAGAACACCGGGGAGCTGTTTTTT.